The source of this TCR beta chain is a study of T cells in Graves' hyperthyroidism and ophthalmopathy. Findings and limits, study-wide: Among clonotypes expanded in thyroid above 0.001, most were also found in blood.

Trimming took 6 bases from V and 0 from J; bases not matched to a gene: 5. The CDR3 has 15 amino acids. Germline V CDR1 and CDR2: MNHEY, SMNVEV (reference sequence). For this clonotype: Its antigen is unidentified.

Patients aged 18 to 65 had newly diagnosed hyperthyroidism lasting under 2 months. Orbital computed tomography, thyroid ultrasound, serum thyroxine and TRAb, and clinical symptoms together informed the diagnoses. Progressors' blood was drawn at hyperthyroidism diagnosis, before ophthalmopathy symptoms. RNA transcripts gave rise to amplified TCR beta CDR3 regions. First-round RT-PCR with HTBI primers amplified the TCR CDR3 region. TCRdb used MiXCR to reprocess the multiplex PCR reads, holding one entry per CDR3 protein. Among 250,000 or so distinct CDR3 sequences listed, nearly 15% were seen once. The sample consisted of blood. The rearrangement joins TRBV27 to TRBJ1-1; 9 positions agree with TRBD1. The receptor's source is a woman aged 45-65 years with Graves' hyperthyroidism that later progressed to Graves' ophthalmopathy. In DNA form, the CDR3 reads TGTGCCAGCAGGGACAGGGGCGGGATGAACACTGAAGCTTTCTTT. This codes for CASRDRGGMNTEAFF.